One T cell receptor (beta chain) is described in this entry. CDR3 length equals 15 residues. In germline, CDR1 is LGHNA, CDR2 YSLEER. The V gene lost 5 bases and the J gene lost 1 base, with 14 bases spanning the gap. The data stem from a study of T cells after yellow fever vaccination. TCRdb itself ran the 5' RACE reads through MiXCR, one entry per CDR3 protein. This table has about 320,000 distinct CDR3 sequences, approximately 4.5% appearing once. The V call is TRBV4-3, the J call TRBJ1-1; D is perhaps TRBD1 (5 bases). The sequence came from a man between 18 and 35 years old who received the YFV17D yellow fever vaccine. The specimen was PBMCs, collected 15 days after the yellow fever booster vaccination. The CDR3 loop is CASSKGIKKNTEAFF. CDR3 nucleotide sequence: TGCGCCAGCAGCAAGGGGATCAAGAAGAACACTGAAGCTTTCTTT.